This entry features one TCR beta chain sequence. Antigen unknown. V lost 6 bases, J lost 5 bases, and 6 bases stayed unmatched. The CDR3 has 13 amino acids. Germline values: CDR1 SQVTM, CDR2 ANQGSEA. This specimen belongs to a study of CD8 T cells in Susac syndrome. Study observations and caveats: Clonal expansion involving Susac CD8+ cells peaked in TEMRA cells and active patients. Susac-specific public clones numbered about 15 in total CD8+ repertoires (and about 5 in CD8+ TEMRA repertoires).

Negative magnetic isolation gave CD8+ and CD4+ cells; FACS enriched CD8+ TEMRA. Random hexamers served to reverse transcribe about 0.45 to 1 ug RNA. TCRdb analysed the immunoSEQ multiplex PCR reads with MiXCR anew, one entry per CDR3 protein. In the table there are about 53,000 distinct CDR3 sequences, 95% of which are singletons. The receptor's source is a human donor with Susac syndrome. Sequenced sample: CD8+ T cells from PBMCs. The chain couples TRBV29-1 to TRBJ1-4; 7 nucleotides align to TRBD1. CDR3 amino acids: CSVRTGLNEKLFF. The CDR3 DNA is TGCAGCGTCCGGACAGGTTTAAATGAAAAACTGTTTTTT.